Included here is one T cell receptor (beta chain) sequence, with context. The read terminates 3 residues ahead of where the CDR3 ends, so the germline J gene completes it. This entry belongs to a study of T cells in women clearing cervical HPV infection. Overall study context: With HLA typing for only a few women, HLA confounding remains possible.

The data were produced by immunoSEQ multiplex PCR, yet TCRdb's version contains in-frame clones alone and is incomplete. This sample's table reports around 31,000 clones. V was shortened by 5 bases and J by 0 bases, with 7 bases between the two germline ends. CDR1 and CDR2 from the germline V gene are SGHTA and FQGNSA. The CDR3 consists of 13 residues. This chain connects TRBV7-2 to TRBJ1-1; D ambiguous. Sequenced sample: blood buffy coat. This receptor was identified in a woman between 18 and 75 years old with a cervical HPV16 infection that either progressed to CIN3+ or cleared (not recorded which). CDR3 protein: CASSRPVNTEAFF. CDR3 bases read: TGTGCCAGCAGCAGGCCTGTGAACACTGAA.